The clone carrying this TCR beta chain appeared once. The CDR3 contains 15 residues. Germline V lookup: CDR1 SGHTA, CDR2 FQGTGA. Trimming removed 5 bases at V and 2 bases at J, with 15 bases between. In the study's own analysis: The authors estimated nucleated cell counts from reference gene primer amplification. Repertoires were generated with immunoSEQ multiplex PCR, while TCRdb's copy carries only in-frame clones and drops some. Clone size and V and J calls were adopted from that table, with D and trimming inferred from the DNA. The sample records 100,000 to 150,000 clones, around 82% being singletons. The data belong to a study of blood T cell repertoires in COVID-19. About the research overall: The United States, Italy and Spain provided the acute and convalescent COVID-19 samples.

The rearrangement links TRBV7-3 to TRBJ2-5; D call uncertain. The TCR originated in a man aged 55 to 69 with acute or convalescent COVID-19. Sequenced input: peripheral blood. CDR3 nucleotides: TGTGCCAGCAGCCCTGGTTTGACACCTCAAGAGACCCAGTACTTC. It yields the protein CASSPGLTPQETQYF.